This T cell receptor beta chain is from a study of blood T cell repertoires in COVID-19. Whole-study context: Donors in the United States, Italy and Spain gave samples during acute or convalescent COVID-19. T cells, B-cell-depleted T cells, or PBMCs provided the cDNA or gDNA that served as material.

Original data processing: Estimation of nucleated cell counts was performed using reference gene primer amplification. This table comes from immunoSEQ multiplex PCR, and its TCRdb copy is limited to in-frame clones, with some not included. The DNA was the basis for D and trimming; V, J and clone size are from that table. The sample includes some 390,000 clones, about 88% of them seen just once. The sample holds one count of this clone. The germline gives CDR1 MGHDK, CDR2 SYGVNS. The V and J ends lost 2 bases and 3 bases respectively, with 14 bases between them. The length of the CDR3 is 15 residues. The source material was peripheral blood. The TCR originated in a human donor in a cohort sampled during active COVID-19. V and J are TRBV25-1 and TRBJ2-7, with D perhaps TRBD2 (5 bases). The DNA of the CDR3 is TGTGCCAGCAGTGAAGAAGGCCTCGGGAACTACGAGCAGTACTTC. This codes for CASSEEGLGNYEQYF.